This T cell receptor (beta chain) was sequenced for a study of T cell changes during pregnancy in multiple sclerosis. As regards this clone: Other DNA sequences in this specimen translate into the identical CDR3.

Germline V CDR1 and CDR2: MNHEY, SVGAGI. The CDR3 spans 15 residues. Trimming removed 0 bases from V and 1 base from J; junction bases left unmatched: 1. Sequencing was performed with immunoSEQ multiplex PCR; in TCRdb, only in-frame clones are kept and a portion is missing. The data show 55,000 to 85,000 clones, 94% seen once. This clonotype was obtained from a female donor with multiple sclerosis, enrolled in a pregnancy study. V and J are TRBV6-5 and TRBJ2-7, with 9 bases matching TRBD1. The sample was peripheral blood, taken in the third trimester of pregnancy. CDR3 nucleotide sequence: TGTGCCAGCAGTTACTCGGGGACAGGGTCCTACGAGCAGTACTTC. Translating gives CASSYSGTGSYEQYF.